This T cell receptor (beta chain) was observed in a study of T cells after yellow fever vaccination. Study context: Where fractions had low cell numbers, libraries were prepared from them with the SMART-Seq v4 Ultra Low Input RNA kit. Broader study findings: Clones that expanded after primary vaccination mostly reappeared after the booster (approximately 96% CD4, roughly 90% CD8).

Germline V lookup: CDR1 SEHNR, CDR2 FQNEAQ (reference sequence). V was shortened by 5 bases and J by 1 base, with 8 bases between the two germline ends. The CDR3 contains 13 residues. The 5'RACE template-switching step produced TCR cDNA and added a universal primer site and UMIs. TCRdb fed the 5' RACE reads into MiXCR, producing one record per CDR3 protein. The sample records 90,000 to 150,000 distinct CDR3 sequences, roughly 7.9% being singletons. This clonotype was seen ten or more times. Antigen specificity is unknown. The V call is TRBV7-9, the J call TRBJ1-1; unclear D gene. The sample here was CD4+ T cells sorted from PBMCs, taken roughly seven weeks after the first yellow fever vaccination. This TCR derives from a man younger than 35 who received the YFV17D yellow fever vaccine. The CDR3 DNA reads TGTGCCAGCAGCGCCCATTGGAACACTGAAGCTTTCTTT. Translation gives CASSAHWNTEAFF.